A selection of T cell receptor beta chains follows, all from one sample in a study of shared clonotypes between healthy human individuals. The data were produced by immunoSEQ multiplex PCR, yet TCRdb's version contains in-frame clones alone and is incomplete. There are 1.5 million to 2.5 million clones in the sample; approximately 94% occur only once, and around 1% lies in the top ten. The sample comprised naive CD8+ T cells sorted from blood. These receptors were collected from a young man in good health. The CDR3 runs from the conserved cysteine through the conserved F or W. The D gene is left open where the match is weak. Rows may omit the clone size; those that give it use once, few, many or a size class.

TRBJ1-6 . TRBV28 . CASSSDRGPIRPLHF TGTGCCAGCAGTTCGGACCGGGGCCCCATTCGTCCCCTCCACTTT
TRBJ2-1 . TRBV11-2 TRBD1 CASSLDLGTATYNEQFF TGTGCCAGCAGCTTAGATCTTGGGACAGCCACCTACAATGAGCAGTTCTTC
TRBJ2-7 . TRBV6-1 TRBD1 CASSALGTGDEQYF TGTGCCAGCAGTGCCTTAGGGACAGGGGACGAGCAGTACTTC
TRBJ1-1 . TRBV19 TRBD1 CASRGQGTVEAFF TGTGCCAGTAGAGGACAGGGGACGGTTGAAGCTTTCTTT
TRBJ1-2 . TRBV6-1 TRBD1 CASRETGGYYGYTF TGTGCCAGCAGAGAGACAGGGGGCTACTATGGCTACACCTTC
TRBJ2-7 . TRBV9 TRBD1 CASSVGQGASYEQYF TGTGCCAGCAGCGTAGGACAGGGGGCGAGCTACGAGCAGTACTTC
TRBJ2-3 . TRBV5-6 TRBD2 CASSLELAGGPRRTQYF TGTGCCAGCAGCTTGGAACTAGCGGGAGGGCCACGACGCACGCAGTATTTT
TRBJ1-6 once TRBV9 . CASSVEETYNSPLHF TGTGCCAGCAGCGTAGAGGAGACTTATAATTCACCCCTCCACTTT
TRBJ2-2 . TRBV27 . CASSSGWGKGTGELFF TGTGCCAGCAGTTCAGGGTGGGGGAAAGGGACCGGGGAGCTGTTTTTT
TRBJ2-5 . TRBV6-5 . CASSYYNGQQETQYF TGTGCCAGCAGTTACTATAACGGACAGCAAGAGACCCAGTACTTC
TRBJ2-3 . TRBV5-6 . CASSLRVRFLLDTQYF TGTGCCAGCAGCTTGCGGGTGCGGTTCCTACTCGATACGCAGTATTTT
TRBJ2-5 . TRBV10-2 TRBD2 CASSESSGRVGKTQYF TGCGCCAGCAGTGAGTCTAGCGGGAGGGTTGGGAAGACCCAGTACTTC
TRBJ2-2 . TRBV6-5 TRBD1 CASSDRGGTGELFF TGTGCCAGCAGCGACAGGGGGGGAACCGGGGAGCTGTTTTTT
TRBJ1-2 . TRBV7-9 TRBD1 CASSQGQGAHGYTF TGTGCCAGCAGCCAGGGACAGGGGGCGCATGGCTACACCTTC
TRBJ2-5 . TRBV2 TRBD2 CASSSWTSGKETTQYF TGTGCCAGCAGTTCTTGGACTAGCGGGAAAGAGACGACCCAGTACTTC
TRBJ2-2 . TRBV27 . CASSHREPGELFF TGTGCCAGCAGTCACAGGGAGCCCGGGGAGCTGTTTTTT
TRBJ2-5 . TRBV7-8 TRBD2 CASSLGLAGGLRETQYF TGTGCCAGCAGCTTGGGACTAGCGGGGGGGCTGAGGGAGACCCAGTACTTC
TRBJ2-1 . TRBV2 TRBD2 CASSARTSGGYNEQFF TGTGCCAGCAGTGCCAGGACTAGCGGGGGCTACAATGAGCAGTTCTTC
TRBJ2-3 . TRBV10-2 . CASSDKPTRATDTQYF TGCGCCAGCAGTGATAAACCCACGCGAGCCACAGATACGCAGTATTTT